This TCR beta chain was captured in a study of blood T cell repertoires in COVID-19. Study processing details: The authors estimated nucleated cell counts from reference gene primer amplification. Measured with immunoSEQ multiplex PCR; TCRdb has only the in-frame clones, and not every one. V, J and clone size are taken as reported in that table, and D and trimming were inferred from the DNA itself. The sample yields 350,000 or so clones, around 89% seen once. Trimming stripped 2 bases from V and 0 bases from J, with 14 bases between. The germline V gene encodes CDR1 MNHEY and CDR2 SVGEGT. There are 17 residues in the CDR3.

V is TRBV6-2 or TRBV6-3 and J is TRBJ2-1, with D perhaps TRBD2 (5 bases). The sequence was collected from a man aged 18 to 30 with active or convalescent COVID-19. The sequenced sample was peripheral blood. CDR3 bases: TGTGCCAGCAGTTACGCGGCTAGCCAGTTCTCCTACAATGAGCAGTTCTTC. As protein: CASSYAASQFSYNEQFF.